This T cell receptor (beta chain) originates from a study of technical replicates of blood from a few donors. The CDR3 loop spans 19 amino acids. Germline V gene data show CDR1 as SGHAT and CDR2 as FQNNGV. Germline trimming cut 3 bases from V and 5 bases from J; bases unmatched to any gene: 14. The table came from immunoSEQ multiplex PCR; TCRdb's copy has only in-frame clones and leaves some out. The table lists about 73,000 clones, roughly 93% of them singletons. This chain links TRBV11-2 with TRBJ2-5, with 14 bases aligning to TRBD2. The receptor's source is a human donor in good health. What was sequenced was T cells isolated from PBMCs. As DNA, the CDR3 is TGTGCCAGCAGCTTCGGAAGACTAGCGGGAGGGCGGAGACCCGAGACCCAGTACTTC. Protein product: CASSFGRLAGGRRPETQYF.